This TCR beta chain originates from a study of sequential checkpoint blockade in melanoma. Study overall: First-line arms were nivolumab then ipilimumab, or the reverse, randomized 1:1. Both treatment sequences were followed by maintenance nivolumab.

In germline, CDR1 is MDHEN, CDR2 SYDVKM. CDR3 length: 15 residues. V was clipped by 3 bases and J by 5 bases; unmatched bases: 7. By share, this clone counts as medium-sized. The sample contains more than one DNA sequence encoding this CDR3. TCRdb keeps only in-frame clones here, not all; method: immunoSEQ multiplex PCR. In the table there are 10,000 to 11,000 clones, 55% to 70% of which are singletons. Documented treatment: randomized to nivolumab then ipilimumab (arm A) or the reverse (arm B). The V and J genes are TRBV28 and TRBJ2-5, with 9 positions matching TRBD1. The clonotype was recovered from a human donor with melanoma. This specimen was CD8+ T cells sorted from blood (inferred from file names), taken from a patient given nivolumab and ipilimumab in sequence. CDR3 sequence (DNA): TGTGCCAGCAGTTTGGAACAGGGGGCAGGCGAGACCCAGTACTTC. This sequence encodes CASSLEQGAGETQYF.